The present T cell receptor (beta chain) was sequenced within a study of blood T cell repertoires in COVID-19. Across the study: Samples came from the United States, Italy and Spain, spanning acute and convalescent COVID-19. Sources were T cells, B-cell-depleted T cells, or PBMCs; the material itself was cDNA or gDNA.

As handled by the study authors: Counts of nucleated cells, estimated from reference gene primer amplification, were obtained. Clones were read by immunoSEQ multiplex PCR, and TCRdb kept only the in-frame ones, dropping some. V and J calls and clone size are as listed in that table; D and trimming were resolved from the DNA. The repertoire includes around 54,000 clones, 90% of them detected once, and approximately 8% sits in the top ten. Trimming took off 6 bases at V and 10 bases at J, with 18 bases between the two ends. CDR3 length equals 14 residues. Per germline, CDR1 MNHEY and CDR2 SMNVEV (reference sequence).

This receptor was identified in a woman between 35 and 50 years old with active COVID-19. Sequenced: peripheral blood. J is TRBJ2-2 and V is TRBV27, with D maybe TRBD2 (7 bases). The CDR3 here is CASSSIGGLKELFF. The CDR3 bases are TGTGCCAGCAGCAGTATCGGGGGGCTGAAGGAGCTGTTTTTT.